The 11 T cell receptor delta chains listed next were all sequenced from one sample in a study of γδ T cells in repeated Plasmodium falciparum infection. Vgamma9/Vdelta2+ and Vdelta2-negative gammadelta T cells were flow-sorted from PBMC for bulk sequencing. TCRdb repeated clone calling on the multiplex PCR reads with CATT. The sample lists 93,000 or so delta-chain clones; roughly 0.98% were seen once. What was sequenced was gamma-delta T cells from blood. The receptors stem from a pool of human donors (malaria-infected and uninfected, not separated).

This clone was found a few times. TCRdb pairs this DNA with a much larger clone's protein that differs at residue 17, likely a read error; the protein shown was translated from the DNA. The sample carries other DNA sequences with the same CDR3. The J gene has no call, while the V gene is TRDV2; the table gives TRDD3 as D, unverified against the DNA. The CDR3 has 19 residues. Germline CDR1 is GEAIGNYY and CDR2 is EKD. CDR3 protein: CACDSDSSGGPVYTDKPIF. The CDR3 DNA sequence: TGTGCCTGTGACTCTGACTCTTCTGGGGGACCGGTGTACACCGATAAGCCCATCTTT.

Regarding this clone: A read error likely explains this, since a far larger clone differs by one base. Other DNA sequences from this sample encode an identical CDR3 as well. The CDR3 is CALGERKGEPRTDKLIF. The CDR3 DNA reads TGTGCTCTTGGGGAGAGGAAGGGCGAGCCCAGGACCGATAAACTCATCTTT. V usage is TRDV1 and J usage is TRDJ1; D ambiguous. TCRdb lists no J gene, so it was determined here by aligning the DNA to germline. The V gene lost 3 bases and the J gene lost 2 bases, with 19 bases spanning the gap. Germline loops: CDR1 TSWWSYY, CDR2 QGS. CDR3 length: 17 amino acids.

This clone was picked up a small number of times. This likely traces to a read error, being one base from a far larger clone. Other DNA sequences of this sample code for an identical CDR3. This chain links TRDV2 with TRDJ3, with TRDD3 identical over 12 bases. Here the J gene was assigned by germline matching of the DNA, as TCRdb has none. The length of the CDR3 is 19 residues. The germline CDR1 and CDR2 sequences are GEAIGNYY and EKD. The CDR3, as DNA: TGTGCTTGTGATTCTCTGGGGGATACGAGCTCCTGGGACACCCGACAGATGTTTTTC. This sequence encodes CACDSLGDTSSWDTRQMFF.

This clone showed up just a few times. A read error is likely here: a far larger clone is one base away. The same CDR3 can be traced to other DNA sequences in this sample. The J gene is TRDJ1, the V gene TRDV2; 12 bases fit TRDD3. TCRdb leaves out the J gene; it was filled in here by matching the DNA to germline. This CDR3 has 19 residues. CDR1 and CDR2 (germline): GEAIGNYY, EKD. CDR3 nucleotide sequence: TGCGCCTGTGACAACAAGGCTGGAGTGCTGGGGGATACGGGCGATAAACTCATCTTT. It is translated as CACDNKAGVLGDTGDKLIF.

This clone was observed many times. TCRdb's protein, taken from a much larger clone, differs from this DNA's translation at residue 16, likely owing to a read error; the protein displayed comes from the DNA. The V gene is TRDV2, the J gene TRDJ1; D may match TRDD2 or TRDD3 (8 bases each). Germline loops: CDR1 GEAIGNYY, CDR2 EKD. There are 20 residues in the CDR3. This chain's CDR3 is CACDLPTYRLGGKYTEKLIF. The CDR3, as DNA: TGTGCCTGTGACCTTCCTACGTATCGACTGGGGGGAAAGTACACCGAGAAACTCATCTTT.

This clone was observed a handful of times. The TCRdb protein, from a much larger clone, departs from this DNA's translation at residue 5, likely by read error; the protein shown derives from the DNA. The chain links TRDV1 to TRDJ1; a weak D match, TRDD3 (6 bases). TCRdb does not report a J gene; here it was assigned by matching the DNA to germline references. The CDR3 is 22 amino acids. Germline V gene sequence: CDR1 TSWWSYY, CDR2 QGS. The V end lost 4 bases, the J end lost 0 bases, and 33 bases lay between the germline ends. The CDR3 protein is CALGGLVPAAVDTEVNTDKLIF. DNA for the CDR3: TGTGCTCTTGGGGGACTAGTCCCTGCTGCTGTTGATACGGAAGTAAACACCGATAAACTCATCTTT.

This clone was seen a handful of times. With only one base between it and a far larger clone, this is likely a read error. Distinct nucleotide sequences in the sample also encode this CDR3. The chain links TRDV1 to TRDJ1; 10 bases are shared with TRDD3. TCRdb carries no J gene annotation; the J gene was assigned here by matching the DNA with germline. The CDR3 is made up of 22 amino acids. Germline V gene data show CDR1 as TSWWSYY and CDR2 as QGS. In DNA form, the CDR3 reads TGTGCTCTTGGGGAACCTGGCCTTCCTAGGTACTGGGGGATTGCCTACACTGATAAACTCATCTTT. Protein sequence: CALGEPGLPRYWGIAYTDKLIF.

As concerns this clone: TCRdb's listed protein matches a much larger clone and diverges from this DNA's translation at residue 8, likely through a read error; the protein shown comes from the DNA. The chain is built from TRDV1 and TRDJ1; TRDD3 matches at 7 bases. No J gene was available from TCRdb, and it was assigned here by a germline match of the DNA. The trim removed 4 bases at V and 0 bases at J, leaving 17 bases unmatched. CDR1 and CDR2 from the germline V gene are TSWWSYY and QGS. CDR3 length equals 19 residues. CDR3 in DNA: TGTGCTCTTGGGGGGGGCGTCCCCAGGATACGCTCGTACACCGATAAACTCATCTTT. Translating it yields CALGGGVPRIRSYTDKLIF.

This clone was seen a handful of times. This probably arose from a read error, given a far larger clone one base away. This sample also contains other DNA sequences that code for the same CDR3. The chain's CDR3 is CALGLLRLGDTITDKLIF. CDR3 bases: TGTGCTCTTGGGCTCCTACGGCTGGGGGATACGATCACCGATAAACTCATTTTT. This chain links TRDV1 with TRDJ1; the match to TRDD3 covers 12 bases. This CDR3 region has 18 residues. The germline CDR1 and CDR2 sequences are TSWWSYY and QGS.

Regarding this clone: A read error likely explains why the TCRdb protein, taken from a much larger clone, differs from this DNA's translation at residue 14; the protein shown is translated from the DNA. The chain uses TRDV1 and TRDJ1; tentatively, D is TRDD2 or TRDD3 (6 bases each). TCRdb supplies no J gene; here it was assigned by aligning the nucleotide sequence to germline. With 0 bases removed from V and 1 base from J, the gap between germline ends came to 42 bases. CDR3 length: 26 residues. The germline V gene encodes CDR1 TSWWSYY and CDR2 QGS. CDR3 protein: CALGELVPILPLLRDNEGAGTDKLIF. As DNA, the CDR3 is TGTGCTCTTGGGGAACTGGTCCCAATCCTTCCCTTACTGAGGGATAATGAGGGTGCGGGCACCGATAAACTCATCTTT.

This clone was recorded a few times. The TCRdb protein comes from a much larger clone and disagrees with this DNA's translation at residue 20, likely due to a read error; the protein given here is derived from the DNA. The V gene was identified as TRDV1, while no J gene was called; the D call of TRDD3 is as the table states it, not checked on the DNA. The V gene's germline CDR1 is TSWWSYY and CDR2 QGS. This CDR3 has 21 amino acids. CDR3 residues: CALGLLPDVLGDQPNTDKLTF. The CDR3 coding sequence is TGTGCTCTTGGGCTCCTTCCTGACGTACTGGGGGACCAACCTAACACCGATAAACTCACCTTT.